The clone carrying this TCR beta chain has ten or more counts. Its antigen is as yet unknown. TCRdb re-derived calls from the reads in MiXCR, one entry per CDR3 protein. The sample lists approximately 630,000 distinct CDR3 sequences; around 24% were seen once. Germline V CDR1 and CDR2: SEHNR, FQNEAQ (reference sequence). This CDR3 comprises 17 residues. Losses at the gene ends were 5 bases for V and 7 bases for J; bases not matched to a gene: 18. This sample stems from a study of T cell repertoires in cytomegalovirus infection. Across the study: Public TCR beta signatures provided an indication of both CMV infection and a matching HLA type. Findings of the study overall: Summed frequency of shared TCR beta families picked out CMV carriers who also had the relevant HLA. HLA-C-restricted TCR beta clonotypes specific for CMV led the ex vivo response.

This TCR was recovered from a human donor in good health (CMV status not recorded). Some clones in this sample may be carry-over from other donors' samples. The gene calls are TRBV7-9 and TRBJ1-2; 8 bases line up with TRBD1. Sequencing was carried out using CD8+ T cells from PBMCs. The CDR3 loop is CASSLTGTGLFPGGYTF. The CDR3 nucleotides read TGTGCCAGCAGCCTCACCGGGACAGGTCTGTTTCCGGGTGGCTACACCTTC.